The sequence of this T cell receptor beta chain was determined in a study of blood T cells in healthy people across ages. Study conclusions and caveats: Unsorted PBMCs ruled out conclusive naive versus antigen-experienced comparison.

Points on this clonotype: Its specificity is unknown.

Next came a second PCR, run for about 7 to 11 cycles, which used a sample-barcoded 5' primer along with a J-beta primer mix. TCRdb ran MiXCR on the 5' RACE reads and lists one entry per CDR3 protein. The table includes roughly 1,000,000 distinct CDR3 sequences, less than 25% detected once. There are 12 residues in the CDR3. Looked up from germline, CDR1 is KGHDR and CDR2 is SFDVKD. V lost 5 bases and J lost 6, with 9 bases in between. This sample was also put to use in a study of T cells of mothers and their children. As that study records: Similar effects of thymic selection on TCR recombination output were recorded in related and unrelated pairs.

Material for sequencing was blood. The receptor's source is a girl aged 2 to 10 in good health. The chain couples TRBV24-1 to TRBJ2-5, with D hard to call. CDR3 protein: CATSARGKTQYF. The CDR3 coding sequence is TGTGCCACCAGTGCCCGAGGAAAGACCCAGTACTTC.